What follows is one T cell receptor (beta chain) and its context. The CDR3 spans 15 residues. V was pared by 7 bases and J by 4 bases, with 6 bases of the junction left unmatched. CDR1 MNHEY and CDR2 SVGAGI come from the germline V gene. The sample belongs to a study of blood T cell repertoires in COVID-19. Across the study: COVID-19 samples collected from the United States, Italy and Spain covered acute and convalescent phases. The cDNA or gDNA used as material had been derived from T cells, B-cell-depleted T cells, or PBMCs.

Per the original data handling: How many nucleated cells were present was estimated from reference gene primer amplification. Profiled with immunoSEQ multiplex PCR; TCRdb holds only in-frame clones, not every one. V, J and clone size reflect that table, while D and trimming were determined from the DNA. The sample includes more than 85,000 clones, around 73% seen only once; the top ten take around 9.6%. This sequence was found in a man aged 60-69 years with active or convalescent COVID-19. The sample consisted of peripheral blood. J is TRBJ1-5 and V is TRBV6-5; 11 bases are a match to TRBD1. The CDR3 sequence is CASIGGTGGNQPQHF. The CDR3 DNA follows: TGTGCCAGCATCGGAGGGACAGGGGGAAATCAGCCCCAGCATTTT.